These T cell receptor beta chains were read from a single sample in a study of Graves' ophthalmopathy and Graves' hyperthyroidism. TCRdb used MiXCR to reprocess the multiplex PCR reads, holding one entry per CDR3 protein. Found here are around 1.1 million distinct CDR3 sequences, roughly 35% of them singletons; the top ten hold approximately 12%. The sample taken for sequencing was peripheral blood or thyroid tissue (not recorded which). The origin of the receptors is an adult man with Graves' hyperthyroidism. The CDR3 runs from the conserved cysteine through the conserved F or W. Each record gives: CDR3 DNA, CDR3 protein, clone size, D gene, V gene, J gene. The D gene is left open where the match is weak. Clone size, where shown, is once, few, many, or a class for clones that have expanded.

DNA: TGTGCCAGCAGCTTCTACCACCAAGAGACCCAGTACTTC; CDR3: CASSFYHQETQYF; size: .; D: .; V: TRBV28; J: TRBJ2-5
DNA: TGCAGCGTTGAAACCGTCGTGACCCAGTACTTC; CDR3: CSVETVVTQYF; size: many; D: .; V: TRBV29-1; J: TRBJ2-5
DNA: TGTGCCAGCAGCGTCGGAGGATTC; CDR3: CASSVGGF; size: .; D: .; V: TRBV10-3; J: TRBJ2-5
DNA: TGTGCCAGCAGGCCGGACCACGAGCGCTACGACACCCAGTACTTC; CDR3: CASRPDHERYDTQYF; size: .; D: .; V: TRBV6-1; J: TRBJ2-5
DNA: TGTGCCAGCAGCCTAGGGGGGGCACCGAACACTGAAGCTTTCTTT; CDR3: CASSLGGAPNTEAFF; size: many; D: .; V: TRBV12-3/TRBV12-4; J: TRBJ1-1
DNA: TGCAGTGCTTCCCGACTAGCGGGAAGCCGCTACGAGCAGTACTTC; CDR3: CSASRLAGSRYEQYF; size: .; D: TRBD2; V: TRBV20-1; J: TRBJ2-7
DNA: TGTGCCAACAGTTACTCAGGGAGGGAGCCCCAGCATTTT; CDR3: CANSYSGREPQHF; size: .; D: .; V: TRBV6-6; J: TRBJ1-5
DNA: TGTGCCAGCTCACCCGGACAGTCGTATCAGCCCCAGCATTTT; CDR3: CASSPGQSYQPQHF; size: .; D: .; V: TRBV7-9; J: TRBJ1-5
DNA: TGCGCCAGCAGCCAAGACAGTCCCAATCAGCCCCAGCATTTT; CDR3: CASSQDSPNQPQHF; size: .; D: .; V: TRBV4-1; J: TRBJ1-5
DNA: TGTGCCAGCAGCTTAGAGGTCGTACCGAACTCTGAAGCTTTCTTT; CDR3: CASSLEVVPNSEAFF; size: .; D: .; V: TRBV11-2; J: TRBJ1-1
DNA: TGTGCCAGCAGCTCGGGGGAGACACAACAAGAGACCCAGTACTTC; CDR3: CASSSGETQQETQYF; size: many; D: .; V: TRBV7-7; J: TRBJ2-5
DNA: TGTGCCAGCAGCCTCTGGACTCCCGAGGGGACCCAGTACTTC; CDR3: CASSLWTPEGTQYF; size: .; D: .; V: TRBV9; J: TRBJ2-5
DNA: TGTGCCAGCAGCGTAGGGGGTAGCTCCTATAATTCACCCCTCCACTTT; CDR3: CASSVGGSSYNSPLHF; size: few; D: .; V: TRBV9; J: TRBJ1-6
DNA: TGCAGTGCCCCGCGAGAGGGGGAGAACACTGAAGCTTTCTTT; CDR3: CSAPREGENTEAFF; size: .; D: .; V: TRBV20-1; J: TRBJ1-1
DNA: TGCAGTGCTAGAGATTTCGGGACAGGCCTTAATTCACCCCTCCACTTT; CDR3: CSARDFGTGLNSPLHF; size: .; D: TRBD1; V: TRBV20-1; J: TRBJ1-6
DNA: TGCGCCACCAGCAGTCGCCTGGACGCCGCCCACGAGCAGTACTTC; CDR3: CATSSRLDAAHEQYF; size: .; D: .; V: TRBV15; J: TRBJ2-7
DNA: TGTGCCAGCAGCCTGTATTTGGTTGATCAGCCCCAGCATTTT; CDR3: CASSLYLVDQPQHF; size: many; D: .; V: TRBV7-2; J: TRBJ1-5
DNA: TGTGCCAGCAGCTTGGTGCCCACAGGTTATCTCTACGAGCAGTACTTC; CDR3: CASSLVPTGYLYEQYF; size: .; D: .; V: TRBV6-5; J: TRBJ2-7
DNA: TGTGCCATCAGTGATCCAGGGAGTCAAGAGGCCCAGTACTTC; CDR3: CAISDPGSQEAQYF; size: .; D: .; V: TRBV10-3; J: TRBJ2-5
DNA: TGTGCCAGCAGTGACAGGATCCAAGAGACCCAGTACTTC; CDR3: CASSDRIQETQYF; size: few; D: .; V: TRBV6-1; J: TRBJ2-5
DNA: TGTGCCAGCGTGGACGGGCAGGGTTACGAGCAGTACTTC; CDR3: CASVDGQGYEQYF; size: .; D: .; V: TRBV19; J: TRBJ2-7
DNA: TGTGCCAGCTCCGACACCCTCTACGAGCAGTACTTC; CDR3: CASSDTLYEQYF; size: .; D: .; V: TRBV28; J: TRBJ2-7
DNA: TGCAGTGCTAGCAGGGCTATGAACACCAGGGAGCTGTTTTTT; CDR3: CSASRAMNTRELFF; size: once; D: .; V: TRBV20-1; J: TRBJ2-2
DNA: TGTGCCAGCAGCTTAGCGCGGGGGGACGCATCCCTCTTTTACTTC; CDR3: CASSLARGDASLFYF; size: many; D: TRBD2; V: TRBV7-6; J: TRBJ2-7
DNA: TGTGCCAGCAGTTCCCAACTAGCGGGGGTCACCGGGGAGCTGTTTTTT; CDR3: CASSSQLAGVTGELFF; size: .; D: TRBD2; V: TRBV12-3/TRBV12-4; J: TRBJ2-2
DNA: TGTGCCAGCAGCCCAGCTATAGGGATGATTCTACGGGAGCTGTTTTTT; CDR3: CASSPAIGMILRELFF; size: once; D: .; V: TRBV7-9; J: TRBJ2-2
DNA: TGTGCCACCAGTGATTTTGGCGGGCTTCATGTTGAGACCCAGTACTTC; CDR3: CATSDFGGLHVETQYF; size: many; D: .; V: TRBV24-1; J: TRBJ2-5
DNA: TGTGCCAGCAAAGGGCGAATAAACACCGGGGAGCTGTTTTTT; CDR3: CASKGRINTGELFF; size: .; D: .; V: TRBV6-5; J: TRBJ2-2
DNA: TGTGCCATCAGTGAGTCAGTGGCCGAAGAGACCCAGTACTTC; CDR3: CAISESVAEETQYF; size: many; D: .; V: TRBV10-3; J: TRBJ2-5
DNA: TGTGCCAGCAGTGGAATCAAATCCTACGAGCAGTACTTC; CDR3: CASSGIKSYEQYF; size: .; D: .; V: TRBV25-1; J: TRBJ2-7
DNA: TGTGCCAGCAGCCATAACCCGGGAAACACCATATATTTT; CDR3: CASSHNPGNTIYF; size: once; D: .; V: TRBV7-2; J: TRBJ1-3
DNA: TGCGCCAGCAGCTGGCAAGAGGGAGAGCAGTACTTC; CDR3: CASSWQEGEQYF; size: many; D: .; V: TRBV5-1; J: TRBJ2-7
DNA: TGTGCCAGCAGCAGCAGAGGACAGGGGCCATATAGCAATCAGCCCCAGCATTTT; CDR3: CASSSRGQGPYSNQPQHF; size: few; D: TRBD1; V: TRBV7-2; J: TRBJ1-5
DNA: TGTGCCACCAGTGGGACGGTTAATCAGCCCCAGCATTTT; CDR3: CATSGTVNQPQHF; size: many; D: .; V: TRBV15; J: TRBJ1-5
DNA: TGTGCCAGCACCCCGCGGGCCGGGGGGACCGGGGAGCTGTTTTTT; CDR3: CASTPRAGGTGELFF; size: .; D: TRBD2; V: TRBV2; J: TRBJ2-2
DNA: TGTGCCAGCAGTTACTCAGGGACTAGCGGGGCGTTAAAGACCCAGTACTTC; CDR3: CASSYSGTSGALKTQYF; size: few; D: TRBD2; V: TRBV6-5; J: TRBJ2-5
DNA: TGCAGTGCCACTGAAGGACAGTTCAATCAGCCCCAGCATTTT; CDR3: CSATEGQFNQPQHF; size: many; D: .; V: TRBV20-1; J: TRBJ1-5
DNA: TGTGCCAGCAAACCCTATTGGGAAGGGACCTATGGCTACACCTTC; CDR3: CASKPYWEGTYGYTF; size: .; D: .; V: TRBV10-3; J: TRBJ1-2
DNA: TGTGCCGGCAGCCGCCCCTTGGGGGAGCCCCAGCATTTT; CDR3: CAGSRPLGEPQHF; size: .; D: .; V: TRBV12-3/TRBV12-4; J: TRBJ1-5
DNA: TGCGCCAGCAGCCAAGAAGGTGGGGGGAGAGTGACCGGGGAGCTGTTTTTT; CDR3: CASSQEGGGRVTGELFF; size: .; D: .; V: TRBV7-3; J: TRBJ2-2
DNA: TGTGCCAGCAGCATCTCAAGATACGAGCAGTACTTC; CDR3: CASSISRYEQYF; size: many; D: .; V: TRBV5-4; J: TRBJ2-7
DNA: TGTGCCAGCAGCAACGGCGGGAGAGGGGATTACGAGCAGTACTTC; CDR3: CASSNGGRGDYEQYF; size: .; D: TRBD2; V: TRBV4-1; J: TRBJ2-7
DNA: TGTGCCAGCAGCAACCGGGACAGGGGAACCTTCCCAGATACGCAGTATTTT; CDR3: CASSNRDRGTFPDTQYF; size: .; D: TRBD1; V: TRBV14; J: TRBJ2-3